The 5 T cell receptor beta chains below all came from one sample that was sequenced in a study of lymphopenia after photon versus proton radiotherapy. Assay used: immunoSEQ multiplex PCR; TCRdb lists only in-frame clones, some missing. The data hold about 14,000 clones, with 82% observed a single time. The material was peripheral blood, obtained from a patient treated with photon-based radiotherapy. The receptors here all came from a man between 50 and 59 years old with gastric cancer.

The chain combines TRBV5-5 with TRBJ1-4; D possibly corresponds to TRBD1 (6 bases). This CDR3 region has 14 residues. From germline, CDR1 is SGHKS and CDR2 YYEKEE (reference sequence). V lost 0 bases and J 6 bases, leaving 9 bases between the germline ends. The CDR3 spells CASSLDQGHEKLFF. The CDR3 DNA follows: TGTGCCAGCAGCTTGGATCAGGGGCATGAAAAACTGTTTTTT.

Details on this clone: The junction differs from germline at one of its ends, possibly a read error. This chain connects TRBV5-1 to TRBJ2-6; 7 bases are a match to TRBD2. In germline, CDR1 is SGHRS, CDR2 YFSETQ. The CDR3 has 17 residues. CDR3: CASSPRGVPSRANVLTF. The CDR3 nucleotides read TGCGCCAGCAGCCCCCGGGGGGTCCCCTCTCGGGCCAACGTCCTGACTTTC.

As for this clone: At one boundary the junction diverges from the germline segment, which might be a read error. The chain joins TRBV6-6 to TRBJ2-3; D uncertain. The CDR3 consists of 15 residues. The germline gives CDR1 MNHNY, CDR2 SVGAGI (reference sequence). The CDR3 region has the DNA TGTGCCAACAGTAGACGGGCCCAGGGCACAGATACGCAGTATTTT. This gives the protein CANSRRAQGTDTQYF.

The rearrangement links TRBV9 to TRBJ2-2; 15 nucleotides match TRBD2. The CDR3 covers 16 residues. The germline CDR1 and CDR2 sequences are SGDLS and YYNGEE. After removal of 2 bases from V and 7 bases from J, the junction contained 3 bases not matched to a gene. The CDR3 DNA follows: TGTGCCAGCAGCGTGGGACTAGCGGGGGGTAGCGGGGAGCTGTTTTTT. Its translation: CASSVGLAGGSGELFF. The full variable domain, rest sourced from reference TRBV9 and TRBJ2-2, is DSGVTQTPKHLITATGQRVTLRCSPRSGDLSVYWYQQSLDQGLQFLIQYYNGEERAKGNILERFSAQQFPDLHSELNLSSLELGDSALYFCASSVGLAGGSGELFFGEGSRLTVL.

This chain joins TRBV4-1 and TRBJ1-1; 7 nucleotides align to TRBD1. CDR3 size: 15 residues. The J segment lost 5 bases and the V segment lost 4 bases, leaving 10 bases of the junction unmatched. CDR1 MGHRA and CDR2 YSYEKL come from the germline V gene. The CDR3 DNA reads as TGCGCCAGCAGCCGCGGGGAGGGGGCGGTGACTGAAGCTTTCTTT. Residues: CASSRGEGAVTEAFF.